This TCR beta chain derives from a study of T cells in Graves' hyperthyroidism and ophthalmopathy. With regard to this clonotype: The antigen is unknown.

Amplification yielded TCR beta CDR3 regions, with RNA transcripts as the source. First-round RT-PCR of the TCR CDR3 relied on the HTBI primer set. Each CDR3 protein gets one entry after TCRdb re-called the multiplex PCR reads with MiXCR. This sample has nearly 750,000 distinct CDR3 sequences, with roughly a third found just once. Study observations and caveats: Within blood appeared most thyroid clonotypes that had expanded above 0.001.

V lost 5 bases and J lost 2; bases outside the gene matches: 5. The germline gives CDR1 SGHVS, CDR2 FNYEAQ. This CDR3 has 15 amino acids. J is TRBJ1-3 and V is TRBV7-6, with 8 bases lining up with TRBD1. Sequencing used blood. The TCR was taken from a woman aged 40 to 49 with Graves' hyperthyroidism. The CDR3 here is CASSPGTGTGNTIYF. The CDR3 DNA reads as TGTGCCAGCAGCCCTGGGACAGGCACTGGAAACACCATATATTTT.